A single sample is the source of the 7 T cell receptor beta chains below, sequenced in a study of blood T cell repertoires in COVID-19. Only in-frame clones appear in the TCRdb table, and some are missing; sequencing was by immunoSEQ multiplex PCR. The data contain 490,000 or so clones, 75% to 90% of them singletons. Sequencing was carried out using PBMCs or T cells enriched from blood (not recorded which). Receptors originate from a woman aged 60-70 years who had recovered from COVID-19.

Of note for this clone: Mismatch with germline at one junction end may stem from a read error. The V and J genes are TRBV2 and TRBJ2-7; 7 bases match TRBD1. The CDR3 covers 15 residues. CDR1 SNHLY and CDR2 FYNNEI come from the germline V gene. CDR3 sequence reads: CASREGQAYSYEQYF. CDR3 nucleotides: TGTGCCAGCAGAGAAGGACAGGCTTACTCCTACGAGCAGTACTTC.

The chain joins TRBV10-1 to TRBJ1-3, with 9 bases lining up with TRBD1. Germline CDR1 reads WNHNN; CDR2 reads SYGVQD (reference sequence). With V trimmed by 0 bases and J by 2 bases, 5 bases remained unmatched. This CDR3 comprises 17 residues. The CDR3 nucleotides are TGCGCCAGCAGTGAGTCGAGGACAGGGGTTGCTGGAAACACCATATATTTT. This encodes CASSESRTGVAGNTIYF.

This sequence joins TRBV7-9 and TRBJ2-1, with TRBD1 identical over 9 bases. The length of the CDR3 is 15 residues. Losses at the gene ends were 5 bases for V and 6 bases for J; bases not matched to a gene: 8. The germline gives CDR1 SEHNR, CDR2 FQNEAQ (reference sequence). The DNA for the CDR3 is TGTGCCAGCAGCCCCGGGACAGGGTTTTTCAATGAGCAGTTCTTC. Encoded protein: CASSPGTGFFNEQFF.

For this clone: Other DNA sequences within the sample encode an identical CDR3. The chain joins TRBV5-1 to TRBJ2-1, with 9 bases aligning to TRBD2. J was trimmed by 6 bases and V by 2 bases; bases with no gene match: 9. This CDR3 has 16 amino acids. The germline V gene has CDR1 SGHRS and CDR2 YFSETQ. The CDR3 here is CASSLGGSGGINEQFF. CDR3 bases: TGCGCCAGCAGCTTAGGAGGTAGCGGGGGCATCAATGAGCAGTTCTTC.

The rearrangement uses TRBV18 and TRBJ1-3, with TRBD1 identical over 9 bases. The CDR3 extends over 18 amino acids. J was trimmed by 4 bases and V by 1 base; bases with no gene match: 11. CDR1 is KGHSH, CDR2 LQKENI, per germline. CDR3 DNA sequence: TGTGCCAGCTCACCACTGGACAGGGGCGAACTACTCGGAAACACCATATATTTT. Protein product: CASSPLDRGELLGNTIYF.

Here the CDR3 reads CASSRLGPGFADTQYF. The CDR3 region has the DNA TGTGCCAGCAGCCGTCTCGGCCCGGGTTTTGCGGATACGCAGTATTTT. The chain recombines TRBV7-8 with TRBJ2-3; D is unresolved. Per the germline V gene, CDR1 is SGHVS and CDR2 is FQNEAQ. This CDR3 is built from 16 residues. Trimming shortened V by 5 bases and J by 6 bases, and 21 bases separated the two germline ends.

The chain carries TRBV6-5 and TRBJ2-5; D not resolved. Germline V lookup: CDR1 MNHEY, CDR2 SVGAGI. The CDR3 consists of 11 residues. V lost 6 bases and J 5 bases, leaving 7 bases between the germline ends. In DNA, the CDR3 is TGTGCCAGCAGGGAGTTTGAGACCCAGTACTTC. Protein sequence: CASREFETQYF.